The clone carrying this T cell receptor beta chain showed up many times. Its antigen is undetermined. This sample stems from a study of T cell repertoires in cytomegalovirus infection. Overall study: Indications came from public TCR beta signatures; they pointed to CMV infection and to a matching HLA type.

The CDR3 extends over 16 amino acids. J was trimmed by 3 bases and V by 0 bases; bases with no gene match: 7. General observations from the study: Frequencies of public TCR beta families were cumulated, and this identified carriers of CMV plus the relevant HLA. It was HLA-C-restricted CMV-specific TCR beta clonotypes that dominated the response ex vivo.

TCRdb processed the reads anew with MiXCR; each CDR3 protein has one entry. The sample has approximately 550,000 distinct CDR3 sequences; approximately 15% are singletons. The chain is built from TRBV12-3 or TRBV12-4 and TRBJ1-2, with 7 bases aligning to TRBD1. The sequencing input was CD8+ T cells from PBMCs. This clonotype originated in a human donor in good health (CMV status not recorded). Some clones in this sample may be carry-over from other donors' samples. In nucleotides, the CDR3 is TGTGCCAGCAGTTTAGCGAGGGGACAGAGAGACTATGGCTACACCTTC. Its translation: CASSLARGQRDYGYTF.